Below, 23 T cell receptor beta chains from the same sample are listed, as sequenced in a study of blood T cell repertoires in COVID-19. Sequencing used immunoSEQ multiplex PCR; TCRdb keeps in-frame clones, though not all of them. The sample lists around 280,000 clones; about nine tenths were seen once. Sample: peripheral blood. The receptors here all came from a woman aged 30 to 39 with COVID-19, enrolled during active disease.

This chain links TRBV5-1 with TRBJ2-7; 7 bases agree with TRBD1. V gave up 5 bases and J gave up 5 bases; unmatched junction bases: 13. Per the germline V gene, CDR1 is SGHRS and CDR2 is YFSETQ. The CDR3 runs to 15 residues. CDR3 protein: CASRLGRTGINEQYF. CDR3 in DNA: TGCGCCAGCAGGCTAGGCAGGACAGGAATCAACGAGCAGTACTTC.

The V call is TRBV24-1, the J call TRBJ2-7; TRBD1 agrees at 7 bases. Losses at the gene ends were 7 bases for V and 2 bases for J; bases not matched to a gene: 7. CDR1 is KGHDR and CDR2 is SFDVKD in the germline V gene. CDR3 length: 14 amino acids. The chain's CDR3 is CATRTGIRTYEQYF. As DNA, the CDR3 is TGTGCCACCAGGACAGGGATTAGGACCTACGAGCAGTACTTC.

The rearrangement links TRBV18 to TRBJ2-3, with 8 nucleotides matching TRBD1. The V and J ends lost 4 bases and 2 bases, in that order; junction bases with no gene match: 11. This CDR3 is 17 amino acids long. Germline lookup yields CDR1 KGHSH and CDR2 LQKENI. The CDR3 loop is CASSRNRGAKDTDTQYF. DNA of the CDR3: TGTGCCAGCTCACGCAACAGGGGGGCAAAGGACACAGATACGCAGTATTTT.

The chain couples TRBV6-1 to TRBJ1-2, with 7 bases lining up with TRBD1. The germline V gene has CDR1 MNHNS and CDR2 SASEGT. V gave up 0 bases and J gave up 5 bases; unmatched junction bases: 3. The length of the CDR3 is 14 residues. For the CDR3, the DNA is TGTGCCAGCAGTGAAGCGGGGACAGCATATGGCTACACCTTC. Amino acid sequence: CASSEAGTAYGYTF.

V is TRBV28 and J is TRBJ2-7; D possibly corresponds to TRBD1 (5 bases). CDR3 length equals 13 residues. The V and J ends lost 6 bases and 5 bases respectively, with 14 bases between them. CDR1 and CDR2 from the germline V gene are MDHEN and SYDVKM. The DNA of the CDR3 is TGTGCCAGCAGGCAGGGTTTCGGCGACGAGCAGTACTTC. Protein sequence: CASRQGFGDEQYF.

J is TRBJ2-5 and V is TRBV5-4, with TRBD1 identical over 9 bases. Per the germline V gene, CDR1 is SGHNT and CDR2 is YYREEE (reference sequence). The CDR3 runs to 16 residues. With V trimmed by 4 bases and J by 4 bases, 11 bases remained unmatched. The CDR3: CASSPIRDRVGETQYF. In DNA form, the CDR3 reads TGTGCCAGCAGCCCGATCCGGGACAGGGTAGGAGAGACCCAGTACTTC.

This chain's CDR3 is CASSLVSSGGGMGTQYF. CDR3 in DNA: TGTGCCAGCAGCTTAGTTTCTAGCGGGGGGGGTATGGGGACCCAGTACTTC. The chain joins TRBV11-2 to TRBJ2-5; 12 bases align to TRBD2. This CDR3 region has 17 residues. V lost 1 base, J lost 7 bases, and 10 bases stayed unmatched. Germline lookup yields CDR1 SGHAT and CDR2 FQNNGV.

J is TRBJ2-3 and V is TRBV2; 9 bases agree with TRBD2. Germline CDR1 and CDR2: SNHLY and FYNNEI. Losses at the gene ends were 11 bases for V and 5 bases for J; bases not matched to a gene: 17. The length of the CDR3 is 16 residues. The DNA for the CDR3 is TGTGCCGCCGTGGGAGGCGGGGGGGCACTTAGAGATACGCAGTATTTT. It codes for CAAVGGGGALRDTQYF. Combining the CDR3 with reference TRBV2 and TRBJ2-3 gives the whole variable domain EPEVTQTPSHQVTQMGQEVILRCVPISNHLYFYWYRQILGQKVEFLVSFYNNEISEKSEIFDDQFSVERPDGSNFTLKIRSTKLEDSAMYFCAAVGGGGALRDTQYFGPGTRLTVL.

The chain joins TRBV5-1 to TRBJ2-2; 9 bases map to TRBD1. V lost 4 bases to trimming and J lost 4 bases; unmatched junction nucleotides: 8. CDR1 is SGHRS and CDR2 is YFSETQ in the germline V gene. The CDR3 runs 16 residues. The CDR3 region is CASSTTGGDFTGELFF. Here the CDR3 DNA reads TGCGCCAGCAGCACTACAGGGGGCGATTTCACCGGGGAGCTGTTTTTT.

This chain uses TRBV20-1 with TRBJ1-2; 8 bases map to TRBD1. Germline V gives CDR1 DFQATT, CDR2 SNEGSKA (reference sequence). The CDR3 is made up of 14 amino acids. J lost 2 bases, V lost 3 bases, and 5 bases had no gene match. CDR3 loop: CSASYAGGNYGYTF. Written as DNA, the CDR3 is TGCAGTGCTAGTTACGCAGGGGGCAACTATGGCTACACCTTC.

This CDR3 is CASSEGHPLGAPFYEQYF. For the CDR3, the DNA is TGTGCCAGCAGTGAAGGCCATCCATTGGGCGCTCCTTTCTACGAGCAGTACTTC. The J gene is TRBJ2-7, the V gene TRBV2; D call uncertain. This CDR3 contains 18 residues. Germline V gene sequence: CDR1 SNHLY, CDR2 FYNNEI. The V gene lost 1 base and the J gene lost 3 bases, with 22 bases spanning the gap.

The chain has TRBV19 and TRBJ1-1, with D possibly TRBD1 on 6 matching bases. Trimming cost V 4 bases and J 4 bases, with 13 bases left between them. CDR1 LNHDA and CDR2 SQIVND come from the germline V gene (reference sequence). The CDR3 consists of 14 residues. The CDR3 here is CASSNGGGVTEAFF. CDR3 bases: TGTGCCAGTAGTAATGGGGGCGGTGTCACTGAAGCTTTCTTT.

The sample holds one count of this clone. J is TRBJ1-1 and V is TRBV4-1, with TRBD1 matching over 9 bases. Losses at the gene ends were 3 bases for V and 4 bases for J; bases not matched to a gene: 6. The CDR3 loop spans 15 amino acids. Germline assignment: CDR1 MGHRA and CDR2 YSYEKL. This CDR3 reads CASSQTTGGGTEAFF. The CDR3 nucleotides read TGCGCCAGCAGCCAGACAACAGGGGGCGGCACTGAAGCTTTCTTT.

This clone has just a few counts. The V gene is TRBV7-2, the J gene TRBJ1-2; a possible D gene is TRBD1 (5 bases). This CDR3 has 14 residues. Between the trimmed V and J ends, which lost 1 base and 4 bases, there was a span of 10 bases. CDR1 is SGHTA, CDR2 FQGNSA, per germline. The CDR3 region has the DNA TGTGCCAGCAGCTTAGGTCAGGGTTCCTATGGCTACACCTTC. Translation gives CASSLGQGSYGYTF.

For the CDR3, the DNA is TGTGCCACCAGTGATCCCCCGGAGGATGAGCAGTTCTTC. Protein: CATSDPPEDEQFF. The genes are TRBV24-1 and TRBJ2-1; maybe TRBD2 (5 bases). The length of the CDR3 is 13 residues. Trimming cost V 3 bases and J 8 bases, with 10 bases left between them. Germline CDR1 reads KGHDR; CDR2 reads SFDVKD.

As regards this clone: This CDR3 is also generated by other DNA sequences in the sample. This CDR3 reads CASSPQGTEAFF. The CDR3 bases are TGTGCCAGTAGTCCACAGGGCACTGAAGCTTTCTTT. This sequence joins TRBV19 and TRBJ1-1; D may be TRBD1 (6 bases). Trimming removed 5 bases at V and 4 bases at J, with 8 bases between. The CDR3 covers 12 residues. Germline CDR1 LNHDA, CDR2 SQIVND (reference sequence).

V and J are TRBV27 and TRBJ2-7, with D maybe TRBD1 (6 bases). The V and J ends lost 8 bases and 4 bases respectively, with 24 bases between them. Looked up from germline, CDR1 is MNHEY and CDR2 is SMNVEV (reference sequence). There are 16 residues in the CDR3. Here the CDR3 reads CASGAKWGRGPYEQYF. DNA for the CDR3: TGTGCCAGCGGAGCAAAGTGGGGCAGGGGTCCTTACGAGCAGTACTTC.

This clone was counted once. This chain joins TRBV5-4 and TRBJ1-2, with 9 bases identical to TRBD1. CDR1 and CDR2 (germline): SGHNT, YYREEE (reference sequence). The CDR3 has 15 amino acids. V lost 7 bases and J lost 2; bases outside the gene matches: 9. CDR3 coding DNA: TGTGCCAGCCATAGGCCCGGACAGGGGAACTATGGCTACACCTTC. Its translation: CASHRPGQGNYGYTF.

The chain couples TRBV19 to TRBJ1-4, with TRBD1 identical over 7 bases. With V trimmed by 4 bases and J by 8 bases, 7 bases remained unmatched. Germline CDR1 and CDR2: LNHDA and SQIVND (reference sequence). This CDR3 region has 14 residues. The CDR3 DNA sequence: TGTGCCAGTAGTACCCGACAGGGAAGAGAAAAACTGTTTTTT. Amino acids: CASSTRQGREKLFF.

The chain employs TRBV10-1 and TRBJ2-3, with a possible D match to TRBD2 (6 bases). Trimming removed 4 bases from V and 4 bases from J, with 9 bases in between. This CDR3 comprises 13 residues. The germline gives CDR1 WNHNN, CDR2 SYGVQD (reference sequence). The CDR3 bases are TGCGCCAGCAGTGGACTAGTTGCAGATACGCAGTATTTT. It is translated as CASSGLVADTQYF.

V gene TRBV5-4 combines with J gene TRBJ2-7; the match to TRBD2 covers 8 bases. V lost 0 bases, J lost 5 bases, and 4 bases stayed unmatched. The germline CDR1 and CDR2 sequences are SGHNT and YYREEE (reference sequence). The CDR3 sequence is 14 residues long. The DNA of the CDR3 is TGTGCCAGCAGCTTGGGACTAGCGCCGAACGAGCAGTACTTC. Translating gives CASSLGLAPNEQYF.

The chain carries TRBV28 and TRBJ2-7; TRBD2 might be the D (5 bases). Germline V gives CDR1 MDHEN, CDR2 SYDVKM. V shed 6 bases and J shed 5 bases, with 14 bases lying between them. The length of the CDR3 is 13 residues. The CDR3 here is CASSPGSEHEQYF. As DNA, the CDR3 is TGTGCCAGCAGCCCGGGGTCGGAGCACGAGCAGTACTTC.

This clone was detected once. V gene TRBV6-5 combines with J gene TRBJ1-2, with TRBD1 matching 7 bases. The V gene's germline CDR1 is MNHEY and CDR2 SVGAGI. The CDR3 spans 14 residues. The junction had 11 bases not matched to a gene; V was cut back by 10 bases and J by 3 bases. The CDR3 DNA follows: TGTGCCACCAGAGGGGGCAGGGCGGACTATGGCTACACCTTC. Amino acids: CATRGGRADYGYTF.